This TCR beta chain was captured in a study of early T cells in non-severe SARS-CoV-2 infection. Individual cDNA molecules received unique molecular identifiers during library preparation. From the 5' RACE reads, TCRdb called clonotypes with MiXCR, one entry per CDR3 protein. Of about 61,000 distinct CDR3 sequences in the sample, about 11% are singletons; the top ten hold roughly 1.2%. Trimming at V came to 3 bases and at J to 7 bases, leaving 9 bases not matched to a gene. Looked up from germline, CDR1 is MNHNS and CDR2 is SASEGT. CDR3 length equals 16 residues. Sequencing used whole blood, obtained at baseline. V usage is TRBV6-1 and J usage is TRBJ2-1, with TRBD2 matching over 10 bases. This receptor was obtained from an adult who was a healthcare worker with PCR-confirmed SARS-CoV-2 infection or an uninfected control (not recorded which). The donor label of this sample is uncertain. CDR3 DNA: TGTGCCAGCAGTGACAGCGGGGGGGCTGGGAGGAATGAGCAGTTCTTC. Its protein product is CASSDSGGAGRNEQFF.